The present TCR beta chain was sequenced within a study of blood T cell repertoires in COVID-19. As for the study in general: Whether acute or convalescent, the COVID-19 samples came from the United States, Italy and Spain. Nucleic acid was either cDNA or gDNA, and it came from T cells, B-cell-depleted T cells, or PBMCs.

V gave up 3 bases and J gave up 8 bases; unmatched junction bases: 4. The CDR3 runs 13 residues. Germline-derived CDR1 and CDR2 are WSHSY and SAAADI. Authors' analysis steps: Reference gene primer amplification gave nucleated cell count estimates. Sequenced by immunoSEQ multiplex PCR; TCRdb stores in-frame clones only, minus some. V, J and clone size reflect that table, while D and trimming were determined from the DNA. The repertoire holds 150,000 or so clones, with 75% to 85% as singletons. Sequencing was performed on peripheral blood. The rearrangement uses TRBV10-2 and TRBJ1-5; TRBD1 matches at 7 bases. This TCR derives from a woman over 75 with active or convalescent COVID-19. In nucleotides, the CDR3 is TGCGCCAGCAGTGACGACAGGGAAAAGCCCCAGCATTTT. This codes for CASSDDREKPQHF.